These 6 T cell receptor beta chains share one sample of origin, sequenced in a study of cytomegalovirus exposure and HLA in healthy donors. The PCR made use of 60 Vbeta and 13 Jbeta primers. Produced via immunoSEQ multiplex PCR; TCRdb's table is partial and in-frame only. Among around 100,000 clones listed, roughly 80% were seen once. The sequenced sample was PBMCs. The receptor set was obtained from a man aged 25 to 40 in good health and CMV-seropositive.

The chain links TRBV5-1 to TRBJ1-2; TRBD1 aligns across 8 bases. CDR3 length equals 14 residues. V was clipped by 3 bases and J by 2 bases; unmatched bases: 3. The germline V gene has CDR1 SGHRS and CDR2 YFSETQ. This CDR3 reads CASSSRTGNYGYTF. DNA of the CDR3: TGCGCCAGCAGCTCACGGACAGGGAACTATGGCTACACCTTC.

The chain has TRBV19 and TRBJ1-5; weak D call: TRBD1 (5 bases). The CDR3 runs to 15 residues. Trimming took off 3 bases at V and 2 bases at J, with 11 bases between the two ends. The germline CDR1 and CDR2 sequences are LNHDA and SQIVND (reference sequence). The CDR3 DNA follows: TGTGCCAGTAGTATGCTCCGGGGGGGCAATCAGCCCCAGCATTTT. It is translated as CASSMLRGGNQPQHF. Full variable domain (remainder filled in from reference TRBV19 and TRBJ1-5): DGGITQSPKYLFRKEGQNVTLSCEQNLNHDAMYWYRQDPGQGLRLIYYSQIVNDFQKGDIAEGYSVSREKKESFPLTVTSAQKNPTAFYLCASSMLRGGNQPQHFGDGTRLSIL.

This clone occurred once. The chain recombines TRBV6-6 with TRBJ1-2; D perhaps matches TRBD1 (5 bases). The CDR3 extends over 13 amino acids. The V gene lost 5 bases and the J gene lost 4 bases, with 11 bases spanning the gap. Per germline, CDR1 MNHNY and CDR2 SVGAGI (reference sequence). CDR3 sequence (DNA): TGTGCCAGCAGTACAGACAGTTCCTATGGCTACACCTTC. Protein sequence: CASSTDSSYGYTF.

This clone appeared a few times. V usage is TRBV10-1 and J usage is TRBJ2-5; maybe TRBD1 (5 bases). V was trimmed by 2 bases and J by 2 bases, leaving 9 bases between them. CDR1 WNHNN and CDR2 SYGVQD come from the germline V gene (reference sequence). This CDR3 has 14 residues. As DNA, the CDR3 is TGCGCCAGCAGTGAGACAGGCGCGCAAGAGACCCAGTACTTC. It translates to CASSETGAQETQYF.

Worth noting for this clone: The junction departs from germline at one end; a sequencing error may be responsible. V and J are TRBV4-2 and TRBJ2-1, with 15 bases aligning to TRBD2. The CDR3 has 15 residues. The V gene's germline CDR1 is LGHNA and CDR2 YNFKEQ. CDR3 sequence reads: CAGSIGLAGGNEQFF. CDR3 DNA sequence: TGTGCCGGCAGCATCGGACTAGCGGGGGGGAATGAGCAGTTCTTC.

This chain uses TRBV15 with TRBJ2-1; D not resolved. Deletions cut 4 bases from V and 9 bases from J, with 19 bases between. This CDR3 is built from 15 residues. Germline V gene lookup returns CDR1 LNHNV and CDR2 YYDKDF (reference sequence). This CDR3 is CATSTHGSFNREQFF. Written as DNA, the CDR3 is TGTGCCACCAGCACCCACGGGTCATTTAATCGTGAGCAGTTCTTC.